This TCR beta chain was documented in a study of monozygotic twins with inflammatory bowel disease (dated by TCRdb to between 2019 and 2020). For the wider study: In total, about 28 monozygotic twin pairs made up the full study: 19 Danish pairs, all IBD-discordant, plus nine German pairs, of which four were IBD-concordant and five were IBD-discordant. Disease-associated traits were sought mainly through comparisons between IBD patients and their genetically identical healthy co-twins within discordant pairs. Each individual had, on average, about 151 000 unique TCRalpha sequences and 181 000 unique TCRbeta sequences available for analysis. The paper as a whole reports these results and caveats: IBD patients had lower TCRbeta repertoire diversity, measured by the inverse Simpson index, than their healthy co-twins. Repertoire similarity did not differ between concordant and discordant twins, possibly due to limited statistical power. The analysis was unable to tell apart different T cell subtypes. Fewer clonotypes were shared with other individuals by IBD patients than by healthy twins, most markedly in patients showing signs of disease activity. Because patients received different immunosuppressive treatments, the repertoires may have picked up extra background noise and variability between individuals. The results gave no support for a single strong signal or clonotype linked to IBD.

Libraries were prepared through 5' RACE. For each TCR library, 3,500 to 4,500 ng of total RNA was used. For each sample, cDNA was synthesized in eight separate reactions using SMARTScribe reverse transcriptase. Unique molecular identifiers containing a 6-nucleotide sample barcode were introduced through template switching during cDNA synthesis. TCRalpha and TCRbeta cDNA was amplified by two nested PCRs of 16 and 9 cycles, with bead purification after each PCR. Before amplification, the cDNA was treated with uracil DNA-glycosylase and purified using the QIAquick PCR purification kit. The second PCR was the step at which Illumina TruSeq-compatible adapters and sample-specific barcodes were added. TapeStation and Qubit were used to check library quality and concentration, and 4.5 to 5 ng of each library was pooled. The pooled libraries were sequenced with 2 x 100 bp reads and custom sequencing primers on an Illumina HiSeq2500 single-index Rapid Run. In the authors' own workflow: MiGEC version 1.2.6 was used for UMI-based consensus assembly, which corrected PCR and sequencing errors. MiXCR version 2.1.1 was used for V(D)J alignment, clonotype assembly and CDR3 extraction. Gene usage, clonotype sharing and MAIT/NKT TCR abundance were normalised by analysing the top 1000, 10 000 and 20 000 clonotypes per sample. After downsampling to 27 000 UMIs, diversity was calculated as the inverse Simpson index using the vegan R package. Paired Mann-Whitney U tests were applied to discordant twin pairs, and Benjamini-Hochberg correction was used for multiple testing. Each CDR3 protein sequence appears as one entry after TCRdb reprocessed the reads, and no DNA is included. TCRdb, not the authors, supplied the V and J calls. This sample's table carries about 210,000 distinct CDR3 sequences. The ten largest clones represent roughly 8% of the sample.

Comment on this clonotype: Its recognized antigen is unknown.

From each donor, an approximately 2.4 ml peripheral blood sample was drawn into PAXgene tubes and stored at -80 degrees C. Total RNA was isolated from whole blood with the PAXgene blood miRNA kit on an automated QIAcube, without T cell sorting. Peripheral blood from monozygotic twin pairs concordant or discordant for inflammatory bowel disease was subjected to deep TCRalpha and TCRbeta repertoire profiling with unique molecular barcoding. Smoking habits were recorded for all twin pairs, and individuals were classified as current, former or never smokers. Sequencing was done on a sample of blood. The source of this sequence is a human donor with ulcerative colitis or Crohn's disease, or a healthy co-twin of an affected twin (not recorded which).

The CDR3 protein sequence reads: CASSLDSGKPQHF. The V and J segments used are TRBV7-2 and TRBJ1-5; without DNA, the TCRdb call of TRBD1 cannot be checked. The CDR3 starts with the cysteine, ends with the phenylalanine, and has 13 residues. No DNA is listed. Looking up the germline V gene yields CDR1 SGHTA and CDR2 FQGNSA.